This TCR beta chain was captured in a study of CD8+ T cells in alopecia areata. Findings and limits, study-wide: Scalp clonality decreased significantly with tofacitinib, and so did expanded CD8+ clones among the top 100. The study found TCR sharing across patients less clear than in mice, possibly for HLA reasons.

As to this clone: Its antigen is undetermined.

Treatment described: oral pan-JAK inhibitor, 5-10 mg twice daily. Samples from alopecia areata patients were lesional scalp punch biopsies and peripheral blood. J gave up 8 bases and V 5 bases, and 5 bases lay outside the gene matches. Germline CDR1 reads SGHTA; CDR2 reads FQGNSA. The CDR3 runs to 13 residues. RNA extraction was followed by reverse transcription into cDNA, which acted as the sequencing template. The assay was immunoSEQ multiplex PCR, and TCRdb's table has in-frame clones only and misses some. The data hold 200,000 to 250,000 clones, with about 40% observed a single time. Sequenced here: CD4+ T cells sorted from blood, sampled between weeks 36 and 40, from a patient treated with tofacitinib. The receptor was isolated from a human donor with alopecia areata. This sequence joins TRBV7-2 and TRBJ2-1, with TRBD2 identical over 8 bases. As DNA, the CDR3 is TGTGCCAGCAGCGGCCGGGGGGGCGATGAGCAGTTCTTC. Translated, it gives CASSGRGGDEQFF.